Listed below are T cell receptor beta chains from one sample, sequenced in a study of shared clonotypes between healthy human individuals. Libraries were prepared by immunoSEQ multiplex PCR; TCRdb keeps only in-frame clonotypes and omits some of them. The sample carries some 630,000 clones, around 72% recorded once. The specimen was memory CD4+ T cells sorted from blood. Receptors were obtained from a woman aged 25 to 45 in good health. CDR3s include the opening cysteine and the closing phenylalanine or tryptophan. The order of the fields is J gene, clone size, D gene, V gene, CDR3 DNA, CDR3 protein. D genes are given only for firm matches. Some rows have no size entry. The others give once, few or many, or a class for an expanded clone.

J gene: TRBJ2-3; clone size: .; D gene: .; V gene: TRBV11-2; CDR3 DNA: TGTGCCAGCAGCTTAAGACTACATACGGATACGCAGTATTTT; CDR3 protein: CASSLRLHTDTQYF
J gene: TRBJ1-5; clone size: .; D gene: .; V gene: TRBV18; CDR3 DNA: TGTGCCAGCTCACAGGACTCCGGGGCTCAGCCCCAGCATTTT; CDR3 protein: CASSQDSGAQPQHF
J gene: TRBJ2-7; clone size: .; D gene: .; V gene: TRBV10-2; CDR3 DNA: TGCGCCAGCAGTGCTGAAGGGTACGAGCAGTACTTC; CDR3 protein: CASSAEGYEQYF
J gene: TRBJ1-5; clone size: few; D gene: .; V gene: TRBV15; CDR3 DNA: TGTGCCACCAGCAGAGATCATGTGGATCAGCCCCAGCATTTT; CDR3 protein: CATSRDHVDQPQHF
J gene: TRBJ1-1; clone size: .; D gene: TRBD1; V gene: TRBV6-6; CDR3 DNA: TGTGCCAGCAGGGCGGGACAGAATAGCTATGAAGCTTTCTTT; CDR3 protein: CASRAGQNSYEAFF
J gene: TRBJ2-1; clone size: .; D gene: TRBD1; V gene: TRBV7-7; CDR3 DNA: TGTGCCAGCAGCCTGGGACAGGGGGCTAATGAGCAGTTCTTC; CDR3 protein: CASSLGQGANEQFF
J gene: TRBJ2-6; clone size: .; D gene: .; V gene: TRBV27; CDR3 DNA: TGTGCCAGCAGTTCCGTGGGCTCTGGGGCCAACGTCCTGACTTTC; CDR3 protein: CASSSVGSGANVLTF
J gene: TRBJ2-3; clone size: .; D gene: TRBD2; V gene: TRBV4-1; CDR3 DNA: TGCGCCAGCAGCCAAGAGGGGCTAGCGGGGATCGCGAGCACAGATACGCAGTATTTT; CDR3 protein: CASSQEGLAGIASTDTQYF
J gene: TRBJ1-3; clone size: many; D gene: TRBD1; V gene: TRBV6-1; CDR3 DNA: TGTGCCAGCAGTGTTGAGGCAGGGGGGAGGGTTGGGTACACCATATATTTT; CDR3 protein: CASSVEAGGRVGYTIYF
J gene: TRBJ1-4; clone size: .; D gene: TRBD1; V gene: TRBV11-3; CDR3 DNA: TGTGCCAGCAGCCCACCGGGACAGGACGCAACTAATGAAAAACTGTTTTTT; CDR3 protein: CASSPPGQDATNEKLFF
J gene: TRBJ2-4; clone size: few; D gene: TRBD2; V gene: TRBV29-1; CDR3 DNA: TGCAGCGTTCGACTAGCGGTGGCCGGAAACATTCAGTACTTC; CDR3 protein: CSVRLAVAGNIQYF
J gene: TRBJ1-2; clone size: .; D gene: .; V gene: TRBV29-1; CDR3 DNA: TGCAGCGTTGTGGGGGGGGGCAGCCCCTATGGCTACACCTTC; CDR3 protein: CSVVGGGSPYGYTF
J gene: TRBJ1-5; clone size: .; D gene: .; V gene: TRBV4-1; CDR3 DNA: TGCGCCAGCAGCCGTGGGGACGTGGGAAATCAGCCCCAGCATTTT; CDR3 protein: CASSRGDVGNQPQHF
J gene: TRBJ2-5; clone size: .; D gene: TRBD2; V gene: TRBV25-1; CDR3 DNA: TGTGCCAGCAGTGAAGGACTAGCGGAGACCCAGTACTTC; CDR3 protein: CASSEGLAETQYF
J gene: TRBJ1-2; clone size: few; D gene: .; V gene: TRBV28; CDR3 DNA: TGTGCCAGCAGTTTATATCCCCGACCGAATGGCTACACCTTC; CDR3 protein: CASSLYPRPNGYTF
J gene: TRBJ2-7; clone size: .; D gene: TRBD2; V gene: TRBV29-1; CDR3 DNA: TGCAGCGTTGTCAGGGAGGGGCTCTACGAGCAGTACTTC; CDR3 protein: CSVVREGLYEQYF
J gene: TRBJ2-3; clone size: .; D gene: .; V gene: TRBV29-1; CDR3 DNA: TGCAGCGTTGAAGAGGTGGTTGCAGATACGCAGTATTTT; CDR3 protein: CSVEEVVADTQYF
J gene: TRBJ2-4; clone size: .; D gene: .; V gene: TRBV19; CDR3 DNA: TGTGCCAGTAGTGCCCAACCCGACAGTGCTGGTCACTTC; CDR3 protein: CASSAQPDSAGHF
J gene: TRBJ2-7; clone size: .; D gene: TRBD2; V gene: TRBV27; CDR3 DNA: TGTGCCAGCAGGAAGGGACTAGTCTACGAGCAGTACTTC; CDR3 protein: CASRKGLVYEQYF
J gene: TRBJ1-3; clone size: .; D gene: .; V gene: TRBV11-1; CDR3 DNA: TGTGCCAGCAGCTTAGTGTCTAGTACTGGAAACACCATATATTTT; CDR3 protein: CASSLVSSTGNTIYF
J gene: TRBJ1-1; clone size: .; D gene: .; V gene: TRBV28; CDR3 DNA: TGTGCCAGCACTACTGCAGGGGTCATGAACACTGAAGCTTTCTTT; CDR3 protein: CASTTAGVMNTEAFF
J gene: TRBJ2-7; clone size: .; D gene: .; V gene: TRBV28; CDR3 DNA: TGTGCCAGCAGTTTGCACCCACCCTACGAGCAGTACTTC; CDR3 protein: CASSLHPPYEQYF
J gene: TRBJ2-5; clone size: many; D gene: .; V gene: TRBV15; CDR3 DNA: TGTGCCACCAGCCTATACACAGAGACCCAGTACTTC; CDR3 protein: CATSLYTETQYF
J gene: TRBJ2-3; clone size: .; D gene: TRBD1; V gene: TRBV7-2; CDR3 DNA: TGTGCCAGCAGCTTAGGCAGGGGGCGCACAGATACGCAGTATTTT; CDR3 protein: CASSLGRGRTDTQYF
J gene: TRBJ2-1; clone size: .; D gene: TRBD1; V gene: TRBV11-2; CDR3 DNA: TGTGCCAGCAGCCCCGGGACAGCCCTCTACAATGAGCAGTTCTTC; CDR3 protein: CASSPGTALYNEQFF
J gene: TRBJ1-4; clone size: once; D gene: .; V gene: TRBV11-2; CDR3 DNA: TGTGCCAGCAGCTCGAGTGCAACTAATGAAAAACTGTTTTTT; CDR3 protein: CASSSSATNEKLFF
J gene: TRBJ2-3; clone size: .; D gene: TRBD1; V gene: TRBV7-2; CDR3 DNA: TGTGCCAGCAGCAACCGGGACAGGGGCCCTTGGAGCACAGATACGCAGTATTTT; CDR3 protein: CASSNRDRGPWSTDTQYF
J gene: TRBJ1-6; clone size: .; D gene: .; V gene: TRBV15; CDR3 DNA: TGTGCCACCAGCAGAGATCTCGGGAGAACCCTCCACTTT; CDR3 protein: CATSRDLGRTLHF
J gene: TRBJ2-7; clone size: .; D gene: .; V gene: TRBV11-2; CDR3 DNA: TGTGCCAGCAAATTAACGACAGGGACTGGCGAGCAGTACTTC; CDR3 protein: CASKLTTGTGEQYF
J gene: TRBJ2-7; clone size: few; D gene: TRBD2; V gene: TRBV18; CDR3 DNA: TGTGCCAGCTCACCGCTACAGTGGGCTAGCGGGGCCTCCTACGAGCAGTACTTC; CDR3 protein: CASSPLQWASGASYEQYF
J gene: TRBJ1-1; clone size: .; D gene: .; V gene: TRBV20-1; CDR3 DNA: TGCAGTGCTGCACGCAGGGAAGCTTTCTTT; CDR3 protein: CSAARREAFF